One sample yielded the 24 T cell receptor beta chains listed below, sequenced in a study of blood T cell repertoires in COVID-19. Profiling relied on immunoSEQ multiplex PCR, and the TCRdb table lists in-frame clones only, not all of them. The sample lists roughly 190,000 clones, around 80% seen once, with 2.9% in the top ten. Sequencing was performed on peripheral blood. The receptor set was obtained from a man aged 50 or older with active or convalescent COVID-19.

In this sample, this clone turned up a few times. CDR3 protein: CASSFGPGTGTSEQYF. The CDR3, as DNA: TGTGCCAGCAGCTTCGGCCCCGGGACAGGGACAAGCGAGCAGTACTTC. The rearrangement links TRBV7-9 to TRBJ2-7; 9 bases align to TRBD1. Germline assignment: CDR1 SEHNR and CDR2 FQNEAQ (reference sequence). This CDR3 comprises 16 residues. V lost 3 bases and J lost 6; bases outside the gene matches: 12.

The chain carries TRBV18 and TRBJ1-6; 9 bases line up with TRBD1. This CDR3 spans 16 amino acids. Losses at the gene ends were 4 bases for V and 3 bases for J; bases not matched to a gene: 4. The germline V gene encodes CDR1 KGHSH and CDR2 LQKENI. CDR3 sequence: CASSQPDRGYNSPLHF. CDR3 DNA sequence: TGTGCCAGCTCACAACCGGACAGGGGCTATAATTCACCCCTCCACTTT.

The chain's CDR3 is CASSQDMGQGVESPLHF. In DNA, the CDR3 is TGTGCCAGCAGCCAAGACATGGGACAGGGGGTGGAATCACCCCTCCACTTT. The J gene is TRBJ1-6, the V gene TRBV14; 11 positions agree with TRBD1. The germline CDR1 and CDR2 sequences are SGHDN and FVKESK. V shed 0 bases and J 10 bases; nucleotides not matched to a gene: 8. The CDR3 contains 17 residues.

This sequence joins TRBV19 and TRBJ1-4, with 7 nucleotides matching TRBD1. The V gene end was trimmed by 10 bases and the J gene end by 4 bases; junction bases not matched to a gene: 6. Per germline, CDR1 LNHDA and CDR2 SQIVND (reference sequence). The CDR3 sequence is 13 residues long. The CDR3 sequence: CATQTGYNEKLFF. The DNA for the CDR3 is TGTGCCACTCAGACAGGGTATAATGAAAAACTGTTTTTT. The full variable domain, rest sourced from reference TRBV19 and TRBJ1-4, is DGGITQSPKYLFRKEGQNVTLSCEQNLNHDAMYWYRQDPGQGLRLIYYSQIVNDFQKGDIAEGYSVSREKKESFPLTVTSAQKNPTAFYLCATQTGYNEKLFFGSGTQLSVL.

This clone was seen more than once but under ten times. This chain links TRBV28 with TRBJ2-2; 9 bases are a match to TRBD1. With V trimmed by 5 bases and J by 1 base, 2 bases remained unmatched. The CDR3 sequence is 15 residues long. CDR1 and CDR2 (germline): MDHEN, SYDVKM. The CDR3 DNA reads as TGTGCCAGCAGTCTGACAGGGGGGAACACCGGGGAGCTGTTTTTT. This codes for CASSLTGGNTGELFF.

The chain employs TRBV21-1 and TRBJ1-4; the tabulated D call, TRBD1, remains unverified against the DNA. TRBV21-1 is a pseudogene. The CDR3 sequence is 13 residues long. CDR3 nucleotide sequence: TGTGCCAGCAATCAGGGGGTTTGGGAAAAACTGTTTTTT. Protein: CASNQGVWEKLFF.

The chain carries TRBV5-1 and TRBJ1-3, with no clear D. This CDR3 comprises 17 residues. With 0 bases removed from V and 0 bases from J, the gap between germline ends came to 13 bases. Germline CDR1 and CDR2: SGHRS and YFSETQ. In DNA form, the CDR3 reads TGCGCCAGCAGCTTGGCCCCTACAGCCGGCTCTGGAAACACCATATATTTT. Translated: CASSLAPTAGSGNTIYF.

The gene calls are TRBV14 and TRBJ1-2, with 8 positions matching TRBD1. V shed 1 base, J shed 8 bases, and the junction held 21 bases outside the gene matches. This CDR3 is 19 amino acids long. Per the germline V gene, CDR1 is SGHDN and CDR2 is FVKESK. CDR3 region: CASSQGTTRPRTRGQGYTF. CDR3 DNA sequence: TGTGCCAGCAGCCAAGGTACGACCCGCCCCCGGACCAGGGGGCAAGGCTACACCTTC.

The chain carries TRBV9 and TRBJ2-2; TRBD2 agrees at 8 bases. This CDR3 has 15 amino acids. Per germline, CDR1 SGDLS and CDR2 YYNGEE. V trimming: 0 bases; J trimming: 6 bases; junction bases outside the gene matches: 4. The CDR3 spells CASSVAGGIAGELFF. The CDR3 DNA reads TGTGCCAGCAGCGTAGCGGGAGGGATAGCCGGGGAGCTGTTTTTT.

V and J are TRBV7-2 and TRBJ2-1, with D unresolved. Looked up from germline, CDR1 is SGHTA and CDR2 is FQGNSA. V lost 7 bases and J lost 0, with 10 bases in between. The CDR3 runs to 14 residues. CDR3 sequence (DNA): TGTGCCAGCAAGGCGGATAGCTCCTACAATGAGCAGTTCTTC. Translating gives CASKADSSYNEQFF.

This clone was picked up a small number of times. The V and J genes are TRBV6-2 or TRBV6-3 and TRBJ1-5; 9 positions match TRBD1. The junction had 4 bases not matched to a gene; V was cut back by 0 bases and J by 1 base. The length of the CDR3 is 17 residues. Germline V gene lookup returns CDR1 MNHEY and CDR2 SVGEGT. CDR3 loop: CASSYSQTGGSNQPQHF. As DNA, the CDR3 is TGTGCCAGCAGTTACTCCCAGACAGGGGGGAGCAATCAGCCCCAGCATTTT.

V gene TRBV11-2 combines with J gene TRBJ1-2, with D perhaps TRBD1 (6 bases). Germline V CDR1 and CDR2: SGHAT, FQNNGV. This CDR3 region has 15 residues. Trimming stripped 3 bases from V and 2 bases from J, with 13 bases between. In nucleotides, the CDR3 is TGTGCCAGCAGCTTCGGAGCGGGACACAACTATGGCTACACCTTC. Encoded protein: CASSFGAGHNYGYTF. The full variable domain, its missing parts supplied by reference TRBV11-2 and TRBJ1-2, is EAGVAQSPRYKIIEKRQSVAFWCNPISGHATLYWYQQILGQGPKLLIQFQNNGVVDDSQLPKDRFSAERLKGVDSTLKIQPAKLEDSAVYLCASSFGAGHNYGYTFGSGTRLTVV.

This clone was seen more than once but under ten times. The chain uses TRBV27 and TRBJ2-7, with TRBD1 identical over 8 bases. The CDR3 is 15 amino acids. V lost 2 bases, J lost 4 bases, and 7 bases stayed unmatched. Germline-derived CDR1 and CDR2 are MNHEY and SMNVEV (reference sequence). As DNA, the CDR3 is TGTGCCAGCAGTTTAGCAATAGGACAGGGATACGAGCAGTACTTC. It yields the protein CASSLAIGQGYEQYF.

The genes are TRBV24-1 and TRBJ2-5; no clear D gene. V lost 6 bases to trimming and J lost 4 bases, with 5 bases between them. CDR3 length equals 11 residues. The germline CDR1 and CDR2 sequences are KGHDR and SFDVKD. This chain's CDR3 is CATSTTETQYF. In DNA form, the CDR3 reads TGTGCCACCAGTACAACAGAGACCCAGTACTTC.

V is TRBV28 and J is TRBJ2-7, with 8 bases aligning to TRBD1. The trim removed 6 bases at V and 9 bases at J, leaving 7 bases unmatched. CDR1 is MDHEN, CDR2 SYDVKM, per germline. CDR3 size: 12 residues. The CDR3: CASRSQGVGQYF. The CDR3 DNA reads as TGTGCCAGCAGGTCACAGGGGGTAGGGCAGTACTTC.

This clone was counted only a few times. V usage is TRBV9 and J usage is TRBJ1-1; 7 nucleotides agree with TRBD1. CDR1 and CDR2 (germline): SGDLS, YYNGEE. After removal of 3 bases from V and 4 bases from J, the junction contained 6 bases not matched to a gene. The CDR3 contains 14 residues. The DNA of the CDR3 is TGTGCCAGCAGCGCCGAAGGGGACAGCACTGAAGCTTTCTTT. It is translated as CASSAEGDSTEAFF.

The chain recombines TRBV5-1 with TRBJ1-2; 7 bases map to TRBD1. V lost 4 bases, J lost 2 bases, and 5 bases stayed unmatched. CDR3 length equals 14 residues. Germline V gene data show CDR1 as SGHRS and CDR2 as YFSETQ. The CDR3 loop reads CASSQRQGNYGYTF. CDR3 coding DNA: TGCGCCAGCAGCCAGCGACAGGGCAACTATGGCTACACCTTC.

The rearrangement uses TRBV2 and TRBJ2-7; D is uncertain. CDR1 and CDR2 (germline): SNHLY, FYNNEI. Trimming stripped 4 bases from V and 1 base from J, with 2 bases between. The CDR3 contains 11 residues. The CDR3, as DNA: TGTGCCAGCAGTGTATCCTACGAGCAGTACTTC. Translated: CASSVSYEQYF.

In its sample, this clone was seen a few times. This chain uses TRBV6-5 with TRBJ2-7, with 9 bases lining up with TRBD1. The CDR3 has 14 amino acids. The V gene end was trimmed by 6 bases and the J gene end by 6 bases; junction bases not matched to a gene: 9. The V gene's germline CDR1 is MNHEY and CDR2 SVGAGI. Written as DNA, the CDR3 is TGTGCCAGCAGAAGACAGGGGGGAACGGGCGAGCAGTACTTC. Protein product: CASRRQGGTGEQYF.

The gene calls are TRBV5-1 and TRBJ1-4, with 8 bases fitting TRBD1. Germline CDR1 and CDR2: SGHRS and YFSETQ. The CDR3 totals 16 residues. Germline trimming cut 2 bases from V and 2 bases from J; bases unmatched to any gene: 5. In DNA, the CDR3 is TGCGCCAGCAGCTTCAGGGGGCTTGAGACTAATGAAAAACTGTTTTTT. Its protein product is CASSFRGLETNEKLFF.

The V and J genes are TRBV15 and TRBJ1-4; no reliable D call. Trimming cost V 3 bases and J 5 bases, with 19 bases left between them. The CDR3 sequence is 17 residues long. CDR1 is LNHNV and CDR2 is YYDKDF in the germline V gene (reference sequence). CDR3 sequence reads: CATSRPDSGGGNEKLFF. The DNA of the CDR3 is TGTGCCACCAGCAGGCCTGACTCCGGAGGTGGAAATGAAAAACTGTTTTTT.

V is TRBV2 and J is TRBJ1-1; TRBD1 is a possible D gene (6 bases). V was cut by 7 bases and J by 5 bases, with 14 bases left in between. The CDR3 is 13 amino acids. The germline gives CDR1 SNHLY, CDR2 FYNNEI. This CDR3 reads CASTEGGGTEAFF. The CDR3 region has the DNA TGTGCCAGCACCGAAGGGGGGGGTACTGAAGCTTTCTTT.

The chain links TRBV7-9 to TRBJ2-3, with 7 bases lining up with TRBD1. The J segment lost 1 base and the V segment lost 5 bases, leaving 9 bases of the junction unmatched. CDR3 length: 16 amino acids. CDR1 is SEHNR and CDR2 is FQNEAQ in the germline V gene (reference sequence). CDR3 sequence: CASSVTGKEGTDTQYF. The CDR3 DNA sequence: TGTGCCAGCAGCGTGACAGGGAAGGAGGGCACAGATACGCAGTATTTT.

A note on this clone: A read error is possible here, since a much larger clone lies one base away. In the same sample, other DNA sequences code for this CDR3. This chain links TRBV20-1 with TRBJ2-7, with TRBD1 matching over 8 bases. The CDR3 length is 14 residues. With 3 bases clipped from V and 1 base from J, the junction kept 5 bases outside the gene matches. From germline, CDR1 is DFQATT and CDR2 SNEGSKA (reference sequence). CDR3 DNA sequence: TGCAGTGCTAGTTCACAGGGGGAGTCCTACGAGCAGTACTTC. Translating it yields CSASSQGESYEQYF.